This T cell receptor (beta chain) was documented in a study of T cells in Graves' hyperthyroidism and ophthalmopathy. Broader study findings: The blood repertoire included most of the expanded thyroid clonotypes above 0.001.

This CDR3 is built from 13 residues. Germline CDR1 SEHNR, CDR2 FQNEAQ (reference sequence). There were TCR beta CDR3 regions amplified from RNA transcripts. A first-round RT-PCR of the TCR CDR3 used the HTBI primer set. TCRdb fed the multiplex PCR reads into MiXCR, producing one record per CDR3 protein. The repertoire consists of hundreds of thousands of distinct CDR3 sequences, with about 15% occurring once and the leading ten covering about 5.8%. This clonotype appeared a few times. Its specificity is unknown. A read error may account for a junction end that differs from germline. The hyperthyroidism patients had all been newly diagnosed, and their disease duration was under 2 months. Their ages ranged from 18 to 65 years. The PBMCs were sourced from fresh peripheral blood (about 10 ml).

The sample consisted of blood. The receptor's source is a woman aged 30 to 39 with Graves' hyperthyroidism that later progressed to Graves' ophthalmopathy. The chain combines TRBV7-9 with TRBJ2-1; D remains ambiguous. The CDR3 sequence: CASSLANYNEQLF. The CDR3 DNA is TGTGCCAGCAGCTTAGCCAACTACAATGAGCAGCTCTTC. The full variable domain, completed using reference TRBV7-9 and TRBJ2-1, is DTGVSQNPRHKITKRGQNVTFRCDPISEHNRLYWYRQTLGQGPEFLTYFQNEAQLEKSRLLSDRFSAERPKGSFSTLEIQRTEQGDSAMYLCASSLANYNEQLFGPGTRLTVL.